Listed below are T cell receptor beta chains from one sample, sequenced in a study of T cells in Graves' hyperthyroidism and ophthalmopathy. TCRdb re-analysed the multiplex PCR reads in MiXCR, keeping a single row per CDR3 protein. The sample consists of about 500,000 distinct CDR3 sequences, roughly 16% of them appearing once. Source material: blood. These receptors came from a woman aged 30 to 39 with Graves' ophthalmopathy. Both conserved end residues are part of each CDR3. Fields, in order: J gene, V gene, clone size, D gene, CDR3 DNA, CDR3 protein. A D gene is named only where the DNA matches it firmly. The size entry is marked missing in some rows and otherwise reads once, few, many or a size class.

J: TRBJ2-5
V: TRBV5-4
size: .
D: TRBD2
DNA: TGTGCCAGCAGCTTGGCCAAAGCCCCTGCGGGAGGAGGAGAGACCCAGTACTTC
CDR3: CASSLAKAPAGGGETQYF

J: TRBJ1-1
V: TRBV6-1
size: few
D: TRBD1
DNA: TGTGCCAGCAGTCCCGACGACAGGGCTGAAGCTTTCTTT
CDR3: CASSPDDRAEAFF

J: TRBJ1-6
V: TRBV27
size: .
D: .
DNA: TGTGCCAGCAGTTTAATGGGAGACGGCGTGATTCCCCGCCACTTT
CDR3: CASSLMGDGVIPRHF

J: TRBJ1-5
V: TRBV29-1
size: .
D: .
DNA: TGCAGCGGACAGGAGGCCAATCAGCCCCAGCATTTT
CDR3: CSGQEANQPQHF

J: TRBJ2-1
V: TRBV11-3
size: .
D: .
DNA: TGTGCCAGCAGCTTAGATCATCCTAATCAGGGTGAGCAGTTCTTC
CDR3: CASSLDHPNQGEQFF

J: TRBJ2-7
V: TRBV4-3
size: few
D: .
DNA: TGCGCCAGCAGCCAAGATTCAGGTTTCGAGCAGTACTTC
CDR3: CASSQDSGFEQYF

J: TRBJ2-7
V: TRBV5-6
size: many
D: .
DNA: TGTGCCAGCAGCTTTGAGGGGGCCTACGAGCAGTACTTC
CDR3: CASSFEGAYEQYF

J: TRBJ2-7
V: TRBV5-4
size: few
D: .
DNA: TGTGCCAGCAGCTTGGACGCGGAGTTCTACGAGCAGTACTTC
CDR3: CASSLDAEFYEQYF

J: TRBJ1-2
V: TRBV6-1
size: few
D: TRBD1
DNA: TGTGCCAGCAGCCCAAGCAGGGGGAGATCTAACTATGGCTACACCTTC
CDR3: CASSPSRGRSNYGYTF

J: TRBJ2-1
V: TRBV27
size: few
D: TRBD2
DNA: TGTGCCAGCAGTTCTCTAGCGGACCTCTACAATGAGCAGTTCTTC
CDR3: CASSSLADLYNEQFF

J: TRBJ1-1
V: TRBV4-3
size: many
D: .
DNA: TGCGCCAGCAGCCAAGGCGCGGGGGTGAGGACTGAAGCTTTCTTT
CDR3: CASSQGAGVRTEAFF

J: TRBJ2-2
V: TRBV7-3
size: many
D: .
DNA: TGTGCCAGCAGCTTTGAGGGGCCCGTAGGGACCGGGGAGCTGTTTTTT
CDR3: CASSFEGPVGTGELFF

J: TRBJ1-6
V: TRBV19
size: .
D: .
DNA: TGTGCCAGTAGCGAACTGGGGATTTCACCCCTCCACTTT
CDR3: CASSELGISPLHF

J: TRBJ2-1
V: TRBV19
size: few
D: .
DNA: TGTGCCAGTAGTATAGTTGATACGGATGAGCAGTTCTTC
CDR3: CASSIVDTDEQFF

J: TRBJ1-2
V: TRBV13
size: many
D: .
DNA: TGTGCCAGCAGCTTAGGGTCGGACGGCGGTGGCTACACCTTC
CDR3: CASSLGSDGGGYTF

J: TRBJ2-3
V: TRBV5-4
size: many
D: TRBD1
DNA: TGTGCCAGCAGCCCACGGACAGGGTGGACCACAGATACGCAGTATTTT
CDR3: CASSPRTGWTTDTQYF

J: TRBJ2-7
V: TRBV15
size: .
D: .
DNA: TGTGCCACCAGCAGAGCGGAGGGACTCTCCTACGAGCAGTACTTC
CDR3: CATSRAEGLSYEQYF

J: TRBJ1-5
V: TRBV28
size: many
D: TRBD1
DNA: TGTGCCAGCAGCCCGGGACAGGGAATCGATAGCAATCAGCCCCAGCATTTT
CDR3: CASSPGQGIDSNQPQHF

J: TRBJ1-2
V: TRBV19
size: few
D: TRBD1
DNA: TGTGCCAGTAGTGACAGGGCACTCTATGGCTACACCTTC
CDR3: CASSDRALYGYTF

J: TRBJ2-7
V: TRBV5-1
size: many
D: TRBD2
DNA: TGCGCCAGCAGCTTAACTGCGGGAGTTACCGAGCAGTACTTC
CDR3: CASSLTAGVTEQYF

J: TRBJ1-5
V: TRBV28
size: few
D: .
DNA: TGTGCCAGCACTCCCCCCCCCCTTTTCCAGCCCCAGCATTTT
CDR3: CASTPPPLFQPQHF

J: TRBJ2-3
V: TRBV20-1
size: many
D: TRBD2
DNA: TGCAGTGCTAGTTTAGCGGGAGGGGATACGCAGTATTTT
CDR3: CSASLAGGDTQYF

J: TRBJ2-7
V: TRBV20-1
size: few
D: TRBD1
DNA: TGCAGTTTGGGCCTCAGAAAGACAGGGCGCTACGAGCAGTACTTC
CDR3: CSLGLRKTGRYEQYF

J: TRBJ2-7
V: TRBV5-1
size: .
D: TRBD1
DNA: TGCGCCAGCAGCCCGGGTTATATGAGAGGGGGCACCTACGAGCAGTACTTC
CDR3: CASSPGYMRGGTYEQYF

J: TRBJ2-1
V: TRBV28
size: many
D: .
DNA: TGTGCCAGCAGTGGGGGGACAGCCAACTCCAATGAGCAGTTCTTC
CDR3: CASSGGTANSNEQFF

J: TRBJ1-4
V: TRBV4-1
size: many
D: .
DNA: TGCGCCAGCAGCCAACTACCAGCGGGGGCAGGACTGTCAACTAATGAAAAACTGTTTTTT
CDR3: CASSQLPAGAGLSTNEKLFF

J: TRBJ2-1
V: TRBV7-2
size: many
D: TRBD1
DNA: TGTGCCAGCAGCTTAGCCATTGGACAGGGTTACAATGAGCAGTTCTTC
CDR3: CASSLAIGQGYNEQFF

J: TRBJ2-7
V: TRBV12-5
size: few
D: .
DNA: TGTGCTAGTGGTCCGAGCGGAGGAGAACCTTTACCGTACGAGCAGTACTTC
CDR3: CASGPSGGEPLPYEQYF

J: TRBJ2-7
V: TRBV28
size: few
D: TRBD2
DNA: TGTGCCAGCAGTTTATCTGCGACTAGCGGGAAATACGAGCAGTACTTC
CDR3: CASSLSATSGKYEQYF

J: TRBJ1-6
V: TRBV3-1
size: many
D: TRBD1
DNA: TGTGCCAGCAGCCAAGATTGGTGGCAGGGGGGCTCACCCCTCCACTTT
CDR3: CASSQDWWQGGSPLHF

J: TRBJ1-1
V: TRBV15
size: few
D: .
DNA: TGTGCCACCACGGTCGCCCCCGGAGGGAACACTGAAGCTTTCTTT
CDR3: CATTVAPGGNTEAFF

J: TRBJ1-2
V: TRBV7-9
size: many
D: TRBD1
DNA: TGTGCCAGCAGCTCGGGACAGAACTATGGCTACACCTTC
CDR3: CASSSGQNYGYTF

J: TRBJ2-3
V: TRBV29-1
size: few
D: .
DNA: TGCAGCGTTGTCCCAAGGGCAGATACGCAGTATTTT
CDR3: CSVVPRADTQYF

J: TRBJ2-7
V: TRBV6-2/TRBV6-3
size: .
D: TRBD2
DNA: TGTGCCAGCAGTTACCCCCTGAACGGGGGGGGCTACGAGCAGTACTTC
CDR3: CASSYPLNGGGYEQYF

J: TRBJ1-5
V: TRBV6-1
size: many
D: .
DNA: TGTGCCAGCAGTTATACGGGGGAGGGTCATTTTAGCAATCAGCCCCAGCATTTT
CDR3: CASSYTGEGHFSNQPQHF

J: TRBJ2-1
V: TRBV4-3
size: .
D: TRBD2
DNA: TGCGCCAGCAGCCGAATGGGACTAGCGGGAAATAATGAGCAGTTCTTC
CDR3: CASSRMGLAGNNEQFF

J: TRBJ2-7
V: TRBV6-2/TRBV6-3
size: few
D: .
DNA: TGTGCCAGCAGTTACCCGAGCTCCTACGAGCAGTACTTC
CDR3: CASSYPSSYEQYF

J: TRBJ2-7
V: TRBV28
size: .
D: .
DNA: TGTGCCAGCAGTTTGGATCCTGGTGAGAAGCAGTACTTC
CDR3: CASSLDPGEKQYF

J: TRBJ2-5
V: TRBV4-3
size: few
D: .
DNA: TGCGCCAGCAGCCAAGATTGGGTTGACTATGGGGGAAAGGAGACCCAGTACTTC
CDR3: CASSQDWVDYGGKETQYF

J: TRBJ2-4
V: TRBV4-2
size: .
D: TRBD2
DNA: TGTGCCAGCAGCCAAGATGGGACTAGCTTCGAACGTAGGTACTTC
CDR3: CASSQDGTSFERRYF

J: TRBJ2-3
V: TRBV5-1
size: many
D: TRBD2
DNA: TGCGCCAGCAGCTTGGGGGGAGCTAGCGGGAGAGATACGCAGTATTTT
CDR3: CASSLGGASGRDTQYF

J: TRBJ1-1
V: TRBV20-1
size: many
D: .
DNA: TGCAGTGCTAGAGTCGGGGGGATCCAGTACACTGAAGCTTTCTTT
CDR3: CSARVGGIQYTEAFF

J: TRBJ2-5
V: TRBV5-4
size: .
D: .
DNA: TGTGCCAGCAGCGGGGGGACAGCCGGGCAAGAGACCCAGTACTTC
CDR3: CASSGGTAGQETQYF

J: TRBJ2-1
V: TRBV7-9
size: many
D: .
DNA: TGTGCCAGCAGCTTCACAGGGTACAATGAGCAGTTCTTC
CDR3: CASSFTGYNEQFF

J: TRBJ2-1
V: TRBV20-1
size: few
D: .
DNA: TGCAGTGCTAGTATAGCGTCTTCCTACAATGAGCAGTTCTTC
CDR3: CSASIASSYNEQFF

J: TRBJ2-5
V: TRBV11-2
size: many
D: .
DNA: TGTGCCAGCAGCCCCTCGGACCGAAACCAAGAGACCCAGTACTTC
CDR3: CASSPSDRNQETQYF

J: TRBJ2-5
V: TRBV15
size: many
D: .
DNA: TGTGCCACCAGCAGAGGAACTTGGGTAGGGGAAGTAAGAGAGACCCAGTACTTC
CDR3: CATSRGTWVGEVRETQYF

J: TRBJ2-1
V: TRBV11-2
size: many
D: TRBD2
DNA: TGTGCCAGCAGCTTAGATCTCTCCGGACTAGCGGGCAGAAATGAGCAGTTCTTC
CDR3: CASSLDLSGLAGRNEQFF

J: TRBJ2-7
V: TRBV6-2/TRBV6-3
size: many
D: .
DNA: TGTGCCAGCAGTTACGGCCAACAGGAGACTCCCTACGAGCAGTACTTC
CDR3: CASSYGQQETPYEQYF

J: TRBJ2-7
V: TRBV20-1
size: many
D: TRBD2
DNA: TGCAGTGCTAGAGTTAGCGGGAGGACCTACGAGCAGTACTTC
CDR3: CSARVSGRTYEQYF

J: TRBJ1-2
V: TRBV15
size: .
D: .
DNA: TGTGCCACCAGCAGAGATTTCCCACGCGAGGTTAACTATGGCTACACCTTC
CDR3: CATSRDFPREVNYGYTF

J: TRBJ2-1
V: TRBV12-3/TRBV12-4
size: many
D: TRBD2
DNA: TGTGCCAGCAGTAACCCCGGGCTAGCGGGGGACCGTGAGCAGTTCTTC
CDR3: CASSNPGLAGDREQFF

J: TRBJ1-1
V: TRBV6-2/TRBV6-3
size: few
D: .
DNA: TGTGCCAGCAGTGCCTGGGGGGGCCAGGCCAAAGCTTTCTTT
CDR3: CASSAWGGQAKAFF

J: TRBJ1-1
V: TRBV29-1
size: many
D: .
DNA: TGCAGCGTTAGTAAGGCTGGGGTTCGTGAAGCTTTCTTT
CDR3: CSVSKAGVREAFF